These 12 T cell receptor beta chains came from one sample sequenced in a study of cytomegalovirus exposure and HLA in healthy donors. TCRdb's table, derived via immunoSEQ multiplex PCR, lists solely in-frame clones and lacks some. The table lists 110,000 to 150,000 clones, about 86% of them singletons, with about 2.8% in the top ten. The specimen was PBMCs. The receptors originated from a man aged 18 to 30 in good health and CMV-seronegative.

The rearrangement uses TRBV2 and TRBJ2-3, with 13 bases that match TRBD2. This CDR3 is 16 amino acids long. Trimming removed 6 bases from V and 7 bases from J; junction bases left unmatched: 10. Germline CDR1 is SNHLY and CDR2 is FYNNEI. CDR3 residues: CASRSPGLAGLNTQYF. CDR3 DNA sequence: TGTGCCAGCAGGTCACCGGGACTAGCGGGGTTGAATACGCAGTATTTT.

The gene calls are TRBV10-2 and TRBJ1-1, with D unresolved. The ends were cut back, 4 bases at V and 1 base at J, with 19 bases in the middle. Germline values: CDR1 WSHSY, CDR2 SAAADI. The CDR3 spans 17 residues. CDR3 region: CASSGPQTVEGNTEAFF. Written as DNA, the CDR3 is TGCGCCAGCAGTGGGCCTCAGACGGTGGAGGGGAACACTGAAGCTTTCTTT.

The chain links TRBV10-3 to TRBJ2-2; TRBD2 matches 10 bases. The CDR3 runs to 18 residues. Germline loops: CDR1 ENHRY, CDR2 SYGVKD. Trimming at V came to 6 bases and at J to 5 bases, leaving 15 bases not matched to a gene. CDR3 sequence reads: CAISYQPPSGSGTGELFF. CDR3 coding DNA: TGTGCCATCAGCTACCAACCCCCTAGCGGGAGTGGGACCGGGGAGCTGTTTTTT.

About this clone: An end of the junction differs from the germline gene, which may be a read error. The CDR3 loop is CASSYSYDSPLHF. CDR3 coding DNA: TGTGCCAGCAGTTACTCCTATGATTCACCCCTCCACTTT. This rearrangement joins TRBV6-6 to TRBJ1-6; unclear D gene. CDR3 size: 13 residues. Germline V gene data show CDR1 as MNHNY and CDR2 as SVGAGI (reference sequence).

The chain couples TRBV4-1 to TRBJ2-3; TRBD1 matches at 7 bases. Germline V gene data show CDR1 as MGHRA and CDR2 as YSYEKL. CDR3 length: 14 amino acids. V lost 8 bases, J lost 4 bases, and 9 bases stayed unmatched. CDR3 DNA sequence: TGCGCCAGCGCCCGACAGGGAAGACCAGATACGCAGTATTTT. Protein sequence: CASARQGRPDTQYF.

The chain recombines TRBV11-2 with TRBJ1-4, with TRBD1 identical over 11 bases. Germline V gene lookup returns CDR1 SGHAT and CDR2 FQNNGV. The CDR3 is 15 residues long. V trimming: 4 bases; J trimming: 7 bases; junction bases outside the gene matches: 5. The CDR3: CASSWTGGEREKLFF. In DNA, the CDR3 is TGTGCCAGCAGCTGGACAGGGGGCGAACGTGAAAAACTGTTTTTT.

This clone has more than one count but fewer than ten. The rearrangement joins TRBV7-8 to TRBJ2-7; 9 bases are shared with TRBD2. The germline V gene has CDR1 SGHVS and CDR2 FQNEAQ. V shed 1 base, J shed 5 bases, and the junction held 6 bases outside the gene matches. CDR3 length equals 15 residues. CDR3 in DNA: TGTGCCAGCAGCTTAGGGACTAGCGAGGGCCACGAGCAGTACTTC. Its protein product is CASSLGTSEGHEQYF.

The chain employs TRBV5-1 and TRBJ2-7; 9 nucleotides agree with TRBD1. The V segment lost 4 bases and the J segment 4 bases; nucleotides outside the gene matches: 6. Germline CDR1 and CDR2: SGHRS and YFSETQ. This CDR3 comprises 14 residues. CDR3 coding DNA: TGCGCCAGCAGCCCGGACAGGGGTTTTTACGAGCAGTACTTC. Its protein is CASSPDRGFYEQYF. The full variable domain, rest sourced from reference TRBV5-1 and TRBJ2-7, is KAGVTQTPRYLIKTRGQQVTLSCSPISGHRSVSWYQQTPGQGLQFLFEYFSETQRNKGNFPGRFSGRQFSNSRSEMNVSTLELGDSALYLCASSPDRGFYEQYFGPGTRLTVT.

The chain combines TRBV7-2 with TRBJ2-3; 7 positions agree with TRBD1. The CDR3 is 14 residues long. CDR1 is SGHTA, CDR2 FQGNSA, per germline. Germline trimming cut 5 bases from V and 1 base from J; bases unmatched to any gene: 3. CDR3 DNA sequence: TGTGCCAGCAGCCCCGGGACAGGCACAGATACGCAGTATTTT. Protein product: CASSPGTGTDTQYF.

The CDR3 reads CASSALDSNSGNTIYF. CDR3 in DNA: TGTGCCAGCAGCGCTTTGGACAGCAACTCTGGAAACACCATATATTTT. The chain is built from TRBV9 and TRBJ1-3, with a weak D call TRBD1 (6 bases). CDR3 size: 16 residues. CDR1 SGDLS and CDR2 YYNGEE come from the germline V gene. Trimming took 3 bases from V and 0 from J, leaving 13 bases between them.

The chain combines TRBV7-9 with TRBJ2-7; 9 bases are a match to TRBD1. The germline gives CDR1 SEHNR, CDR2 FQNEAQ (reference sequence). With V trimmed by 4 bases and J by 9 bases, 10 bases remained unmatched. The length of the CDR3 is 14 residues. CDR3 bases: TGTGCCAGCAGCTCGACCGGGACAGGGACAACGCAGTACTTC. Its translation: CASSSTGTGTTQYF.

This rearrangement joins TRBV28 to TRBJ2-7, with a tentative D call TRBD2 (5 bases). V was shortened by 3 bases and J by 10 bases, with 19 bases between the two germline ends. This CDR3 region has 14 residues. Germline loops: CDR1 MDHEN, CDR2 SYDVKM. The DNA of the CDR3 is TGTGCCAGCAGTTTTATGGGAGTAGTAGTCGAACAGTACTTC. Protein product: CASSFMGVVVEQYF.